This T cell receptor beta chain came from a study of blood T cell repertoires in COVID-19. Looking at the study overall: The study drew acute and convalescent COVID-19 samples from the United States, Italy and Spain.

The junction had 9 bases not matched to a gene; V was cut back by 4 bases and J by 4 bases. There are 16 residues in the CDR3. Germline CDR1 is LNHDA and CDR2 is SQIVND (reference sequence). Participant-reported clinical history was the basis for cohort assignment. Two negative PCRs, clearance, or symptom resolution had been documented for recovered Cohort 3 donors. Source study methods: Reference gene primer amplification gave estimated nucleated cell counts. Assay used: immunoSEQ multiplex PCR; TCRdb lists only in-frame clones, some missing. That table gives V, J and clone size, and the DNA gave D and trimming. Of 250,000 to 300,000 clones in the sample, about 93% were seen once.

The chain employs TRBV19 and TRBJ2-2, with 7 nucleotides matching TRBD1. This clonotype was sampled from a woman in her 30s who had recovered from COVID-19. Material: PBMCs or T cells enriched from blood (not recorded which). This CDR3 reads CASSTRQGMITGELFF. The CDR3 DNA is TGTGCCAGTAGTACCCGACAGGGAATGATCACCGGGGAGCTGTTTTTT. The variable domain in full, with the rest retrieved from reference TRBV19 and TRBJ2-2, is DGGITQSPKYLFRKEGQNVTLSCEQNLNHDAMYWYRQDPGQGLRLIYYSQIVNDFQKGDIAEGYSVSREKKESFPLTVTSAQKNPTAFYLCASSTRQGMITGELFFGEGSRLTVL.